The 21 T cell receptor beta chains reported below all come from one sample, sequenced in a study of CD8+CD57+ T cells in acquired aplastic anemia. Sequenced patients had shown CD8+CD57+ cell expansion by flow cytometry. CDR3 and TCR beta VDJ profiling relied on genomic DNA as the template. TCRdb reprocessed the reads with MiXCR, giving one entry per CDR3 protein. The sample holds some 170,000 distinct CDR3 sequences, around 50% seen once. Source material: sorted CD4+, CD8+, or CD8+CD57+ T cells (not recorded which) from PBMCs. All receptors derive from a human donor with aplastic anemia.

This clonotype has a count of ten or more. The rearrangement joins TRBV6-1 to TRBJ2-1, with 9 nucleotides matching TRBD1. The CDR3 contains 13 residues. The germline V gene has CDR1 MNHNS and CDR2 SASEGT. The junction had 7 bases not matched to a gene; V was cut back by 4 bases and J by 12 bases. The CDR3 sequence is CASSGTGAPGQFF. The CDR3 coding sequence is TGTGCCAGCAGTGGGACAGGGGCCCCGGGGCAGTTCTTC.

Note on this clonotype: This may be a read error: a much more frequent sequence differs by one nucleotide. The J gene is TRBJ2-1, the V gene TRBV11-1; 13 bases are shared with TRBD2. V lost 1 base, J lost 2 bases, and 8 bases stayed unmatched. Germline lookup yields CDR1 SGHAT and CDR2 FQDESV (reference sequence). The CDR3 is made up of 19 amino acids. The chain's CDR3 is CASSLGLAGGSRPYNEQFF. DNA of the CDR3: TGTGCCAGCAGCTTAGGACTAGCGGGGGGATCCCGCCCCTACAATGAGCAGTTCTTC.

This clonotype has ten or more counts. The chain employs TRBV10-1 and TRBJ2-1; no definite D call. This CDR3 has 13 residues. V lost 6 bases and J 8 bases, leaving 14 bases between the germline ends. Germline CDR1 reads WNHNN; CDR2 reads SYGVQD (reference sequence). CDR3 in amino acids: CASRDLCGYEQFF. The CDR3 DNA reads TGCGCCAGCAGGGATCTCTGTGGGTATGAGCAGTTCTTC.

The DNA of the CDR3 is TGTGCCAGCAACCCCAGGGGGGAAATGAACACTGAAGCTTTCTTT. This gives the protein CASNPRGEMNTEAFF. The chain has TRBV6-1 and TRBJ1-1, with 7 positions matching TRBD1. V was pared by 7 bases and J by 0 bases, with 8 bases of the junction left unmatched. Germline CDR1 and CDR2: MNHNS and SASEGT. The length of the CDR3 is 15 residues.

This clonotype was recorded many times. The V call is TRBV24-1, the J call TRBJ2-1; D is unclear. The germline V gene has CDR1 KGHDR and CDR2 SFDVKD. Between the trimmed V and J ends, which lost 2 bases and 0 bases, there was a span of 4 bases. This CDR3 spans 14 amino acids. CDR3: CATSDSTSYNEQFF. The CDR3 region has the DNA TGTGCCACCAGTGATTCTACCTCCTACAATGAGCAGTTCTTC.

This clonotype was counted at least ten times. CDR3 residues: CASSYEGRVGNSPLHF. The CDR3 region has the DNA TGTGCCAGCAGTTACGAGGGGCGGGTCGGTAATTCACCCCTCCACTTT. This chain connects TRBV6-5 to TRBJ1-6; D is perhaps TRBD1 (5 bases). The ends were cut back, 2 bases at V and 6 bases at J, with 14 bases in the middle. CDR3 size: 16 residues. Germline assignment: CDR1 MNHEY and CDR2 SVGAGI.

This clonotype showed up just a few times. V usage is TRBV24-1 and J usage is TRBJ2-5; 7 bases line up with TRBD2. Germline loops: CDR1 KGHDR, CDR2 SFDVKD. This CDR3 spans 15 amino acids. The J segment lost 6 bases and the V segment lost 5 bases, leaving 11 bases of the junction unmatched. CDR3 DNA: TGTGCCACCAGTGCTACTCGGGAGGCCGGGAAGACCCAGTACTTC. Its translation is CATSATREAGKTQYF.

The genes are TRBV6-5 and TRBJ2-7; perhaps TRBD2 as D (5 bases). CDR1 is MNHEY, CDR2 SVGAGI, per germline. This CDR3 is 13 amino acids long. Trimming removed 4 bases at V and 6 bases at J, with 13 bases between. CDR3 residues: CASSLSGNGEQYF. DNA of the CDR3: TGTGCCAGCAGTTTGTCGGGGAACGGCGAGCAGTACTTC.

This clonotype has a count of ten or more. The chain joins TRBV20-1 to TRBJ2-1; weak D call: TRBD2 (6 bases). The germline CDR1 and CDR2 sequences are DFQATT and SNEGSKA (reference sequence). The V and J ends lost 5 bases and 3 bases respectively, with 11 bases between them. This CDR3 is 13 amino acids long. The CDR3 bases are TGCAGTGCTCCGCCGGGGGACTACAATGAGCAGTTCTTC. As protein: CSAPPGDYNEQFF.

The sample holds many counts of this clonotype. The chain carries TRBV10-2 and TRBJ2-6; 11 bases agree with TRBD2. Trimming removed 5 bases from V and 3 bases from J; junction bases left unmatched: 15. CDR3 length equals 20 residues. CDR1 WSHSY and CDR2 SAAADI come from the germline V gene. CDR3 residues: CASSSGRDSGGAYGANVLTF. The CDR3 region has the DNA TGCGCCAGCAGTTCAGGAAGGGATAGCGGGGGGGCCTATGGGGCCAACGTCCTGACTTTC.

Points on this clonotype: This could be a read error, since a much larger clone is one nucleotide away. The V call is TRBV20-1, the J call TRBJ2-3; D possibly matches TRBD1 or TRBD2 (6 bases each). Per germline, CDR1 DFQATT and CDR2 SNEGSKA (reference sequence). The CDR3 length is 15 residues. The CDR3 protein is CSAIKRAGDTGTQYF. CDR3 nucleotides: TGCAGTGCCATTAAGCGGGCTGGGGACACAGGTACGCAGTATTTT.

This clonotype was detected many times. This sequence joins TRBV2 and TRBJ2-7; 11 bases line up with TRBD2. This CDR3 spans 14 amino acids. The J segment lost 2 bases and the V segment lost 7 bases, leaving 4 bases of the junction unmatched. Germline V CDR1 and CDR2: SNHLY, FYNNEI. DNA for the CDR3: TGTGCCAGCAATCTAGCGGGGGGAACCTACGAGCAGTACTTC. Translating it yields CASNLAGGTYEQYF.

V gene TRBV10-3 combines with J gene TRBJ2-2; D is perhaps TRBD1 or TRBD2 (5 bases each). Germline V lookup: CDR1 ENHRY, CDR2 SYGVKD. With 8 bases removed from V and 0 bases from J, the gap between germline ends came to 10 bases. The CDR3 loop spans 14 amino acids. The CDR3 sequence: CAIEGTANTGELFF. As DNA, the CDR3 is TGTGCCATCGAAGGGACGGCGAACACCGGGGAGCTGTTTTTT.

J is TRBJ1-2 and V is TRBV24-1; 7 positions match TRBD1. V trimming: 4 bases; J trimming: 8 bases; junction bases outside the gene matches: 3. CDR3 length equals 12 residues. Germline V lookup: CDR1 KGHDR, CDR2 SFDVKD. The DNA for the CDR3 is TGTGCCACCAGTGAGTGGACAGGAGGCTACACCTTC. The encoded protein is CATSEWTGGYTF.

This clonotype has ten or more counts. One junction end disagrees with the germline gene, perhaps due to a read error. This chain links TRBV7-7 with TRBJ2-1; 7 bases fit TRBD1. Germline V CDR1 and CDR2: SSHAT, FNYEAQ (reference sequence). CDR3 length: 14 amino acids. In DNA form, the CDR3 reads TGTGCTAGCAGTCCAGGACAGGCCTCCAATGAGCAGTTCTTC. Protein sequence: CASSPGQASNEQFF.

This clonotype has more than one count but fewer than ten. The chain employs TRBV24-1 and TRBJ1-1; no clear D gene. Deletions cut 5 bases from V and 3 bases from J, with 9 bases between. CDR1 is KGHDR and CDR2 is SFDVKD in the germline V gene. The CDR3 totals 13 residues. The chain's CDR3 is CATSAGLDTEAFF. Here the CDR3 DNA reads TGTGCCACCAGTGCGGGGTTGGACACTGAAGCTTTCTTT.

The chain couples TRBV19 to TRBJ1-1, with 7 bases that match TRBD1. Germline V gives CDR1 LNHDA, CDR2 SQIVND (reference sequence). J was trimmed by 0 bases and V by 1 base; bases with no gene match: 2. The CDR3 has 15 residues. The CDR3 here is CASSIAGGLNTEAFF. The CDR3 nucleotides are TGTGCCAGTAGTATAGCAGGGGGATTGAACACTGAAGCTTTCTTT.

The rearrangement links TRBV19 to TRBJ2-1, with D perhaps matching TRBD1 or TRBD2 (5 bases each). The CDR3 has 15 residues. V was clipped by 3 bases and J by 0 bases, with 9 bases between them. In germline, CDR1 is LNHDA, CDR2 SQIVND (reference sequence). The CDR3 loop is CASSIRGDSYNEQFF. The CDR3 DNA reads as TGTGCCAGTAGTATTAGGGGAGACTCCTACAATGAGCAGTTCTTC.

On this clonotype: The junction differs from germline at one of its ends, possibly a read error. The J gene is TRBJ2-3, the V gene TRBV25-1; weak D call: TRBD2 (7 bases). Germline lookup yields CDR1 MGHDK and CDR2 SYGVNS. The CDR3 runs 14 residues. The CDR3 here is CVSSVTGGPDTQYF. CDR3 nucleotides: TGTGTCAGCAGTGTTACGGGGGGCCCAGATACGCAGTATTTT. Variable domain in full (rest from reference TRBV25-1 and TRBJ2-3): EADIYQTPRYLVIGTGKKITLECSQTMGHDKMYWYQQDPGMELHLIHYSYGVNSTEKGDLSSESTVSRIRTEHFPLTLESARPSHTSQYLCVSSVTGGPDTQYFGPGTRLTVL.

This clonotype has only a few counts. DNA for the CDR3: TGCGCCAGCAGCCAAGACTTTCCGTTAACAGGAGGAAATTCACCCCTCCACTTT. This sequence encodes CASSQDFPLTGGNSPLHF. The chain carries TRBV4-3 and TRBJ1-6; possibly TRBD1 for D (5 bases). V lost 0 bases, J lost 7 bases, and 19 bases lay in between. Germline CDR1 is LGHNA and CDR2 is YSLEER. This CDR3 has 18 residues.

The CDR3 region is CASSPYHLAGGPDTQYF. The CDR3 DNA reads as TGTGCCAGCAGTCCCTACCACCTAGCGGGGGGGCCAGATACGCAGTATTTT. This chain connects TRBV6-1 to TRBJ2-3, with TRBD2 identical over 12 bases. J was trimmed by 4 bases and V by 5 bases; bases with no gene match: 10. This CDR3 region has 17 residues. Germline CDR1 and CDR2: MNHNS and SASEGT.